This TCR beta chain was captured by sequencing in a study of human CD8 memory T cell subsets. Preparation of the TCR beta libraries relied on UMI-labeled 5' RACE. For each CDR3 protein, TCRdb gives one entry from its re-call of the 5' RACE reads, without DNA. Its clone listing holds thousands of distinct CDR3 sequences. The length of the CDR3 is 17 residues. The germline V gene has CDR1 SGHRS and CDR2 YFSETQ. Specimen: CD8+ T cells from PBMCs. V usage is TRBV5-1 and J usage is TRBJ2-1; TCRdb indicates TRBD2, and absent DNA this call remains unverified. This TCR was recovered from a human donor in good health. The CDR3 is CASSLMTTSGRYNEQFF.